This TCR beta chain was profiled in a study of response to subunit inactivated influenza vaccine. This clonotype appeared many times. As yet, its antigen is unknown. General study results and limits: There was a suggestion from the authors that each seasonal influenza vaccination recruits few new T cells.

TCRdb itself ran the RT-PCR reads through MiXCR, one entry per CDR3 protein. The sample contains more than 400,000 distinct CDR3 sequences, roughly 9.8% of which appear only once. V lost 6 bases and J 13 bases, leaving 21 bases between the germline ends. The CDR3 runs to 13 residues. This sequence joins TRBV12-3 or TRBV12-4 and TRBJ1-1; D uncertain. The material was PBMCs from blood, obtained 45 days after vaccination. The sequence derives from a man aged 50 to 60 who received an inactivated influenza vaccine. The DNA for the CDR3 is TGTGCCAGCAGCACACAACTTACGGGTCTGGTTTTCTTT. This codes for CASSTQLTGLVFF.